These 16 T cell receptor beta chains came from one sample sequenced in a study of CD8+ T cells in alopecia areata (dated by TCRdb to 2016 to 2019). What this sample's time point label stands for: about 4 weeks on oral tofacitinib. What the treatment or condition label conveys for this sample: oral pan-JAK inhibitor, 5-10 mg twice daily. The library was obtained by the immunoSEQ multiplex PCR assay. For TCR sequencing, RNA was extracted from every sample and reverse transcribed into cDNA to serve as template. Sourced from immuneACCESS, this table was stored by TCRdb with only in-frame sequences that have V and J called. A share of the clones is absent; for the studies checked, an unresolved V gene accounts for under half, and the remainder has no known explanation. The table for this sample lists about 42,000 clones; about two thirds of them were counted only once. In total, the top ten clones hold about a fifth of the sample.

Material: CD8+ T cells sorted from blood, obtained at week 4, from a patient treated with tofacitinib. These receptors were obtained from a human donor with alopecia areata.

The V and J genes are TRBV29-1 and TRBJ2-4; 9 bases map to TRBD1. Trimming removed 6 bases from V and 4 bases from J; junction bases left unmatched: 4. Germline CDR1 and CDR2: SQVTM and ANQGSEA. This CDR3 has 13 residues. The CDR3, as DNA: TGCAGCGTCCCCGGGACAGGGAAAAACATTCAGTACTTC. The encoded protein is CSVPGTGKNIQYF.

V is TRBV29-1 and J is TRBJ1-1; D is perhaps TRBD1 (5 bases). This CDR3 comprises 13 residues. The germline V gene encodes CDR1 SQVTM and CDR2 ANQGSEA. V lost 6 bases to trimming and J lost 2 bases, with 13 bases between them. The CDR3 DNA sequence: TGCAGCGTCTACGCGGGGGGTAACACTGAAGCTTTCTTT. This encodes CSVYAGGNTEAFF.

The V and J genes are TRBV4-3 and TRBJ1-6; D uncertain. CDR3 size: 21 residues. V lost 1 base and J lost 0, with 22 bases in between. CDR1 is LGHNA, CDR2 YSLEER, per germline. CDR3 protein: CASSQVLRDSYSSSYNSPLHF. CDR3 DNA sequence: TGCGCCAGCAGCCAAGTCTTACGAGATTCATACAGTAGCTCCTATAATTCACCCCTCCACTTT.

This clone has a handful of counts. The J gene is TRBJ2-7, the V gene TRBV7-9; weak D call: TRBD1 (5 bases). The ends were cut back, 4 bases at V and 4 bases at J, with 17 bases in the middle. CDR3 length equals 15 residues. The germline gives CDR1 SEHNR, CDR2 FQNEAQ (reference sequence). CDR3 in DNA: TGTGCCAGCAGCTCTTCGCAGGGATGGGTTTACGAGCAGTACTTC. Translated, it gives CASSSSQGWVYEQYF.

The chain is built from TRBV29-1 and TRBJ2-3, with D possibly being TRBD2 (5 bases). The length of the CDR3 is 17 residues. Germline V CDR1 and CDR2: SQVTM, ANQGSEA. Trimming removed 1 base from V and 0 bases from J, with 17 bases in between. The CDR3 nucleotides read TGCAGCGTTGAAGGTTGGACGGGGAAAACTAGCACAGATACGCAGTATTTT. It specifies CSVEGWTGKTSTDTQYF.

The chain has TRBV4-3 and TRBJ2-7, with TRBD2 identical over 12 bases. The CDR3 covers 18 residues. The germline gives CDR1 LGHNA, CDR2 YSLEER. The V gene end was trimmed by 0 bases and the J gene end by 4 bases; junction bases not matched to a gene: 10. The DNA of the CDR3 is TGCGCCAGCAGCCAAGACCGAGTTTCTAGCGGGGGGGTATACGAGCAGTACTTC. Its translation: CASSQDRVSSGGVYEQYF.

This clone was seen more than once but under ten times. V and J are TRBV29-1 and TRBJ2-7; 12 bases are shared with TRBD1. CDR1 and CDR2 (germline): SQVTM, ANQGSEA. The CDR3 consists of 13 residues. V lost 2 bases, J lost 6 bases, and 2 bases stayed unmatched. The CDR3 loop is CSVESGQGAEQYF. In DNA, the CDR3 is TGCAGCGTTGAATCGGGACAGGGGGCCGAGCAGTACTTC.

The rearrangement uses TRBV29-1 and TRBJ2-7; the D gene could be TRBD1 or TRBD2 (7 bases each). Germline values: CDR1 SQVTM, CDR2 ANQGSEA. The CDR3 contains 15 residues. V lost 1 base and J 3 bases, leaving 16 bases between the germline ends. The CDR3, as DNA: TGCAGCGTTGAAGGTAGACAGGGAGGGGACTACGAGCAGTACTTC. This encodes CSVEGRQGGDYEQYF.

The chain employs TRBV29-1 and TRBJ2-5; either TRBD1 or TRBD2 may supply D (5 bases each). The CDR3 covers 14 residues. V dropped 1 base and J dropped 2 bases, with 11 bases sitting between them. The germline gives CDR1 SQVTM, CDR2 ANQGSEA. CDR3 bases: TGCAGCGTTGAAGGGGGGACGTTGCAAGAGACCCAGTACTTC. Its translation is CSVEGGTLQETQYF. Full variable domain (rest looked up from reference TRBV29-1 and TRBJ2-5): SAVISQKPSRDICQRGTSLTIQCQVDSQVTMMFWYRQQPGQSLTLIATANQGSEATYESGFVIDKFPISRPNLTFSTLTVSNMSPEDSSIYLCSVEGGTLQETQYFGPGTRLLVL.

This clone showed up just once. The gene calls are TRBV29-1 and TRBJ1-2, with D maybe TRBD1 (5 bases). From germline, CDR1 is SQVTM and CDR2 ANQGSEA. CDR3 size: 13 residues. Between the trimmed V and J ends, which lost 5 bases and 4 bases, there was a span of 14 bases. The CDR3 DNA reads as TGCAGCGTTTTTACAGGACCACCCTATGGCTACACCTTC. As protein: CSVFTGPPYGYTF.

The V gene is TRBV13, the J gene TRBJ1-1; D not certain. CDR1 is PRHDT, CDR2 FYEKMQ, per germline (reference sequence). The CDR3 contains 14 residues. V lost 2 bases to trimming and J lost 0 bases, with 7 bases between them. The CDR3 sequence: CASSLPSLNTEAFF. As DNA, the CDR3 is TGTGCCAGCAGCTTACCATCTCTGAACACTGAAGCTTTCTTT.

J is TRBJ1-2 and V is TRBV29-1; a weak D match, TRBD1 (5 bases). The CDR3 is 12 residues long. CDR1 and CDR2 (germline): SQVTM, ANQGSEA. V lost 3 bases and J 0 bases, leaving 5 bases between the germline ends. The CDR3 DNA is TGCAGCGTTGACAGGGCTAACTATGGCTACACCTTC. Translated, it gives CSVDRANYGYTF.

V usage is TRBV15 and J usage is TRBJ1-2; 7 bases match TRBD1. The V and J ends lost 7 bases and 8 bases, in that order; junction bases with no gene match: 4. Germline V lookup: CDR1 LNHNV, CDR2 YYDKDF (reference sequence). This CDR3 has 11 residues. The CDR3 DNA sequence: TGTGCCACCAAAGGGGGCGGGGGCTACACCTTC. It is translated as CATKGGGGYTF.

This clone was seen only once. The chain employs TRBV29-1 and TRBJ2-2, with 7 bases fitting TRBD1. Unmatched junction bases numbered 4, after V lost 3 bases and J lost 3 bases. The V gene's germline CDR1 is SQVTM and CDR2 ANQGSEA. CDR3 length equals 14 residues. CDR3 amino acids: CSVEGTVDTGELFF. The CDR3, as DNA: TGCAGCGTTGAGGGGACAGTAGACACCGGGGAGCTGTTTTTT.

The chain is built from TRBV29-1 and TRBJ2-7; no reliable D call. Per the germline V gene, CDR1 is SQVTM and CDR2 is ANQGSEA. V was pared by 6 bases and J by 6 bases, with 9 bases between. The CDR3 consists of 10 residues. CDR3 nucleotide sequence: TGCAGCGTCCTTATTAGCGAGCAGTACTTC. Encoded protein: CSVLISEQYF.

This clone was seen only once. The chain is built from TRBV29-1 and TRBJ1-2; D possibly corresponds to TRBD1 (6 bases). CDR3 size: 14 residues. The V end lost 7 bases, the J end lost 0 bases, and 15 bases lay between the germline ends. Germline V lookup: CDR1 SQVTM, CDR2 ANQGSEA. CDR3 region: CSASGETSNYGYTF. CDR3 nucleotide sequence: TGCAGCGCATCAGGGGAGACATCTAACTATGGCTACACCTTC.